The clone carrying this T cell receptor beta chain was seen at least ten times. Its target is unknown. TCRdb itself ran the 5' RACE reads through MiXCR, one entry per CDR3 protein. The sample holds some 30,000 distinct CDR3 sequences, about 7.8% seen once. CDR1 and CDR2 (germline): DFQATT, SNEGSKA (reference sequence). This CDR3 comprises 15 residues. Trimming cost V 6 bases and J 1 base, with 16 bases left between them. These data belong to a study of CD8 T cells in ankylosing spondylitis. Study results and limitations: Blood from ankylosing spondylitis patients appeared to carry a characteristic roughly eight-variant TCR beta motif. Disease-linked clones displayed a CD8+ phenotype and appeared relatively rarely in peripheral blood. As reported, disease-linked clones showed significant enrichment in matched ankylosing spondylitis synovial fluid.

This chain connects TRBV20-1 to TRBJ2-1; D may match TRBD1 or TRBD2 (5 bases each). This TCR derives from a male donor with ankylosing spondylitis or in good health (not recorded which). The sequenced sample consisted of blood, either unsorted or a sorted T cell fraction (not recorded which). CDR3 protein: CSAGTLEQSYNEQFF. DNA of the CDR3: TGCAGTGCAGGGACGCTCGAGCAGTCCTACAATGAGCAGTTCTTC.